This TCR beta chain comes out of a study of blood T cell repertoires in COVID-19 (dated by TCRdb to the early 2020s). With respect to the entire study: Samples covering the acute and convalescent phases of COVID-19 were provided by collaborators in the United States, Italy and Spain. The prospective study material was composed of cDNA or gDNA derived from T cells, B-cell-depleted T cells, or PBMCs. Subjects who had been exposed to COVID-19, were actively infected with it, or had recovered from it provided the deeply sampled blood TCRbeta repertoires that made up the dataset. A freely available public database, intended as a resource for researchers studying the immune response to SARS-CoV-2, is where the repertoires were released. Samples came from the ongoing ImmuneRACE study (first 160 participants) plus 1,254 subjects from 6 global collaborators. A de-identified subject ID, COVID-19 status, age in years and sex were almost always included in the sample metadata. Where HLA class I and class II types were available, the types were taken from metadata supplied by the sample provider, not from assay-based typing.

Points the paper makes about the study in general: The quantity of clinical and demographic metadata differed by source and by participant and was supplied without curation.

Collaborating institutions collected whole blood in K2EDTA tubes following their own protocols. For TCRbeta analysis, collaborators shipped samples in one of three forms: frozen whole blood, isolated PBMCs, or DNA extracted from either of those sample types. As for this clone: Which antigen it targets is not known. No clone much larger than this one lies a single base away; base qualities are absent.

CDR1 MNHEY and CDR2 SVGEGT were looked up in the germline V gene. The junction carries 18 bases between V and J, which are trimmed by 5 bases and 4 bases respectively. The CDR3 has 15 amino acids, counting the end cysteine and phenylalanine. Only the CDR3 region is kept as DNA, spanning 45 bases read in frame from base 1. TCRbeta CDR3 regions were amplified from genomic DNA by means of the immunoSEQ Assay, a bias-controlled multiplex PCR. Per the source publication's procedure: Within the assay, amplification of reference gene primers was used to estimate how many nucleated cells each sample contained. To quantify the absolute abundance of each unique TCRbeta CDR3 rearrangement, sequence reads were collapsed and filtered. For each sample, productive Simpson clonality was calculated as the square root of Simpson's diversity index across productive rearrangements. TCRdb stores this immuneACCESS table with in-frame sequences only. Part of the clones is absent; in the studies checked, under half of the shortfall reflects unresolved V genes, and no reason is known for the rest. V, J and clone size were drawn from that table, and D and trimming were deduced from the DNA. Present in this sample are about 140,000 clones, roughly 76% of which were seen just once. The ten largest make up 10% to 15% of the sample.

Source material: peripheral blood. Here the chain combines TRBV6-2 or TRBV6-3 and TRBJ2-7; a tentative D match to TRBD1 spans 6 bases. The TCR comes from a man older than 75 with acute or convalescent COVID-19. The CDR3 here reads CASSPLRDTPYEQYF. DNA sequence: TGTGCCAGCAGTCCACTCCGGGACACACCTTACGAGCAGTACTTC.